The next 6 T cell receptor beta chains were all read from a single sample in a study of blood T cell repertoires in COVID-19. The protocol was immunoSEQ multiplex PCR, while the TCRdb copy is restricted to in-frame clones and leaves out a portion. This table has around 210,000 clones, 70% to 90% appearing once. The sample consisted of peripheral blood. All receptors come from an older woman with acute or convalescent COVID-19.

The chain combines TRBV7-6 with TRBJ2-2; possibly TRBD1 for D (5 bases). Germline V gives CDR1 SGHVS, CDR2 FNYEAQ. The CDR3 spans 14 residues. Trimming took 2 bases from V and 6 from J, leaving 10 bases between them. The CDR3 loop reads CASSLKGVSGELFF. The CDR3 coding sequence is TGTGCCAGCAGCTTAAAAGGGGTCTCCGGGGAGCTGTTTTTT. Using reference TRBV7-6 and TRBJ2-2 for the parts outside the CDR3, the full variable domain is GAGVSQSPRYKVTKRGQDVALRCDPISGHVSLYWYRQALGQGPEFLTYFNYEAQQDKSGLPNDRFSAERPEGSISTLTIQRTEQRDSAMYRCASSLKGVSGELFFGEGSRLTVL.

This clone showed up just a few times. The chain uses TRBV2 and TRBJ2-5; D possibly corresponds to TRBD1 (5 bases). This CDR3 comprises 15 residues. V was pared by 3 bases and J by 5 bases, with 16 bases between. CDR1 and CDR2 (germline): SNHLY, FYNNEI. The CDR3 sequence: CASSDGQVKGETQYF. The CDR3 nucleotides are TGTGCCAGCAGTGATGGGCAGGTTAAGGGGGAGACCCAGTACTTC.

This rearrangement joins TRBV7-9 to TRBJ2-7; 11 bases agree with TRBD1. CDR1 is SEHNR and CDR2 is FQNEAQ in the germline V gene (reference sequence). The ends lost 6 bases at V and 1 base at J; junction bases unmatched: 8. CDR3 size: 16 residues. CDR3 bases: TGTGCCAGCAGTTTGGACAGGGGGCTGGATTCCTACGAGCAGTACTTC. It specifies CASSLDRGLDSYEQYF.

The chain carries TRBV6-2 or TRBV6-3 and TRBJ2-5; TRBD2 aligns across 11 bases. This CDR3 is 16 amino acids long. Trimming took 2 bases from V and 5 from J; bases not matched to a gene: 7. Germline lookup yields CDR1 MNHEY and CDR2 SVGEGT. The CDR3 here is CASSYGLAGGLETQYF. The DNA for the CDR3 is TGTGCCAGCAGTTACGGGCTAGCGGGAGGTCTCGAGACCCAGTACTTC.

This clone appeared a few times. The gene calls are TRBV6-6 and TRBJ1-1; the D gene is possibly TRBD1 (5 bases). Germline-derived CDR1 and CDR2 are MNHNY and SVGAGI (reference sequence). This CDR3 is 12 amino acids long. Trimming shortened V by 6 bases and J by 8 bases, and 13 bases separated the two germline ends. The CDR3 nucleotides read TGTGCCAGCAGAGATCCGACAGCCGAAGCTTTCTTT. It specifies CASRDPTAEAFF.

This clone was counted a single time. This rearrangement joins TRBV28 to TRBJ2-7, with 7 nucleotides matching TRBD1. The CDR3 covers 13 residues. Germline V gene lookup returns CDR1 MDHEN and CDR2 SYDVKM. V shed 4 bases, J shed 2 bases, and the junction held 2 bases outside the gene matches. CDR3 coding DNA: TGTGCCAGCAGTTGGGACAGAACCTACGAGCAGTACTTC. It specifies CASSWDRTYEQYF.